The clone carrying this TCR beta chain was seen repeatedly, ten times or more. V shed 4 bases and J shed 7 bases, with 8 bases lying between them. The CDR3 runs 12 residues. From germline, CDR1 is MGHDK and CDR2 SYGVNS. MiXCR, run by TCRdb on the reads, gives a single entry per CDR3 protein. This table has around 5,300 distinct CDR3 sequences, 9% to 10% appearing once. Material for sequencing was CD4+ T cells from synovial fluid. V and J are TRBV25-1 and TRBJ2-1; tentative D call: TRBD1 (5 bases). The receptor was isolated from a human donor with rheumatoid arthritis. CDR3 residues: CASSGSGNEQFF. DNA for the CDR3: TGTGCCAGCAGTGGATCAGGGAATGAGCAGTTCTTC.